What follows are 24 T cell receptor beta chains derived from one specimen sequenced in a study of cytomegalovirus exposure and HLA in healthy donors. The PCR contained 60 Vbeta and 13 Jbeta primers. Assay: immunoSEQ multiplex PCR; the TCRdb copy retains only in-frame clones and omits some. The sample lists some 99,000 clones, approximately 70% occurring once. The sample consisted of PBMCs. All receptors derive from a man aged 40-49 years in good health and CMV-seronegative.

J is TRBJ2-1 and V is TRBV7-2; 12 nucleotides line up with TRBD2. With 3 bases clipped from V and 8 bases from J, the junction kept 5 bases outside the gene matches. Germline CDR1 reads SGHTA; CDR2 reads FQGNSA. The CDR3 contains 15 residues. The CDR3: CASSFGLAGMDEQFF. CDR3 in DNA: TGTGCCAGCAGCTTTGGACTAGCGGGGATGGATGAGCAGTTCTTC.

This clone was seen a single time. The gene calls are TRBV29-1 and TRBJ1-1; D ambiguous. Germline V gives CDR1 SQVTM, CDR2 ANQGSEA. This CDR3 region has 15 residues. Between the trimmed V and J ends, which lost 1 base and 3 bases, there was a span of 15 bases. CDR3 in DNA: TGCAGCGTTGAAGGTGGGAGGGAATTCCACACTGAAGCTTTCTTT. It is translated as CSVEGGREFHTEAFF.

The chain employs TRBV7-2 and TRBJ2-3, with 15 bases matching TRBD2. V trimming: 5 bases; J trimming: 4 bases; junction bases outside the gene matches: 7. This CDR3 contains 17 residues. CDR1 is SGHTA, CDR2 FQGNSA, per germline. CDR3 nucleotide sequence: TGTGCCAGCAGCCCCGGGACTAGCGGGGGGCTCCCAGATACGCAGTATTTT. Protein: CASSPGTSGGLPDTQYF.

V is TRBV28 and J is TRBJ1-1, with D maybe TRBD1 (6 bases). Trimming took 5 bases from V and 4 from J, leaving 14 bases between them. This CDR3 region has 14 residues. CDR1 and CDR2 (germline): MDHEN, SYDVKM. This chain's CDR3 is CASSLAGEGTEAFF. DNA of the CDR3: TGTGCCAGCAGTCTAGCAGGGGAAGGCACTGAAGCTTTCTTT.

This clone has just one count. The V and J genes are TRBV2 and TRBJ2-1; D is perhaps TRBD1 (6 bases). The V gene lost 7 bases and the J gene lost 1 base, with 14 bases spanning the gap. The CDR3 covers 15 residues. Germline V gene lookup returns CDR1 SNHLY and CDR2 FYNNEI. CDR3 nucleotide sequence: TGTGCCAGCAAGGTGGACAGCTTATCCTACAATGAGCAGTTCTTC. Translation gives CASKVDSLSYNEQFF.

V is TRBV18 and J is TRBJ2-1; D gene ambiguous. CDR1 is KGHSH and CDR2 is LQKENI in the germline V gene. Trimming took 3 bases from V and 8 from J, leaving 5 bases between them. This CDR3 contains 11 residues. The CDR3 sequence is CASSPQDEQFF. The CDR3 nucleotides are TGTGCCAGCTCACCTCAGGATGAGCAGTTCTTC.

Points on this clone: Germline and junction disagree at one end, which may indicate a read error. The chain carries TRBV7-9 and TRBJ1-1; D possibly corresponds to TRBD1 (6 bases). The germline CDR1 and CDR2 sequences are SEHNR and FQNEAQ (reference sequence). The CDR3 consists of 12 residues. The CDR3 protein is CSSSDGQYEAFF. CDR3 bases: TGTTCCAGCAGCGATGGACAGTATGAAGCTTTCTTT.

A word on this clone: This sample includes further DNA sequences coding for the same CDR3. This chain uses TRBV6-5 with TRBJ2-1; perhaps TRBD1 as D (6 bases). The CDR3 extends over 14 amino acids. V lost 6 bases to trimming and J lost 1 base, with 10 bases between them. The germline CDR1 and CDR2 sequences are MNHEY and SVGAGI. CDR3 nucleotides: TGTGCCAGCAGACACAGGGAGTCCTACAATGAGCAGTTCTTC. Translation: CASRHRESYNEQFF.

This rearrangement joins TRBV5-1 to TRBJ2-3; D not certain. Trimming removed 2 bases at V and 2 bases at J, with 15 bases between. Germline values: CDR1 SGHRS, CDR2 YFSETQ. The CDR3 has 16 residues. CDR3 region: CASSFSPELNTDTQYF. The CDR3 DNA sequence: TGCGCCAGCAGCTTTAGCCCAGAACTCAACACAGATACGCAGTATTTT.

This clone was seen more than once but under ten times. V is TRBV29-1 and J is TRBJ2-7, with D maybe TRBD2 (7 bases). This CDR3 comprises 16 residues. Germline CDR1 is SQVTM and CDR2 is ANQGSEA. V lost 1 base, J lost 7 bases, and 23 bases lay in between. CDR3 sequence: CSVEGAGAGQGREQYF. As DNA, the CDR3 is TGCAGCGTTGAAGGTGCGGGGGCAGGTCAAGGTCGGGAGCAGTACTTC.

The sample holds a few counts of this clone. The junction and the germline gene differ at one end; a read error may be behind it. This chain joins TRBV6-1 and TRBJ2-7; a possible D gene is TRBD1 (6 bases). The germline V gene has CDR1 MNHNS and CDR2 SASEGT. This CDR3 has 9 residues. CDR3: CASTLRDIF. The DNA of the CDR3 is TGTGCCAGCACCCTCCGGGACATCTTC.

J is TRBJ2-3 and V is TRBV19, with TRBD1 matching over 8 bases. This CDR3 region has 16 residues. Germline V gene data show CDR1 as LNHDA and CDR2 as SQIVND (reference sequence). V lost 5 bases to trimming and J lost 3 bases; unmatched junction nucleotides: 10. CDR3 DNA: TGTGCCAGTAGTGACGGACCAGGGGGCATTACAGATACGCAGTATTTT. This gives the protein CASSDGPGGITDTQYF. The full variable domain, rest sourced from reference TRBV19 and TRBJ2-3, is DGGITQSPKYLFRKEGQNVTLSCEQNLNHDAMYWYRQDPGQGLRLIYYSQIVNDFQKGDIAEGYSVSREKKESFPLTVTSAQKNPTAFYLCASSDGPGGITDTQYFGPGTRLTVL.

V and J are TRBV7-2 and TRBJ1-1; possibly TRBD1 for D (6 bases). The CDR3 spans 12 residues. The V gene's germline CDR1 is SGHTA and CDR2 FQGNSA. The ends were cut back, 5 bases at V and 7 bases at J, with 11 bases in the middle. The CDR3 region is CASSEAGVEAFF. The DNA for the CDR3 is TGTGCCAGCAGCGAAGCAGGGGTTGAAGCTTTCTTT.

The rearrangement joins TRBV9 to TRBJ2-1; D unclear. Per the germline V gene, CDR1 is SGDLS and CDR2 is YYNGEE. V lost 0 bases, J lost 0 bases, and 7 bases lay in between. The CDR3 is made up of 15 amino acids. This chain's CDR3 is CASSVEMSSYNEQFF. CDR3 bases: TGTGCCAGCAGCGTAGAAATGAGCTCCTACAATGAGCAGTTCTTC. Complete variable domain (other parts from reference TRBV9 and TRBJ2-1): DSGVTQTPKHLITATGQRVTLRCSPRSGDLSVYWYQQSLDQGLQFLIQYYNGEERAKGNILERFSAQQFPDLHSELNLSSLELGDSALYFCASSVEMSSYNEQFFGPGTRLTVL.

The chain employs TRBV7-9 and TRBJ2-7, with TRBD1 identical over 9 bases. Per germline, CDR1 SEHNR and CDR2 FQNEAQ (reference sequence). The CDR3 loop spans 14 amino acids. Losses at the gene ends were 5 bases for V and 3 bases for J; bases not matched to a gene: 5. DNA for the CDR3: TGTGCCAGCAGCCCAAGGACAGGGGACTACGAGCAGTACTTC. Translating it yields CASSPRTGDYEQYF.

This sequence joins TRBV4-3 and TRBJ1-1, with TRBD1 as a possible D gene (6 bases). Germline V gene lookup returns CDR1 LGHNA and CDR2 YSLEER. The V and J ends lost 0 bases and 8 bases respectively, with 10 bases between them. This CDR3 spans 13 amino acids. The CDR3 coding sequence is TGCGCCAGCAGCCAAGATGTACAGGGAGAAGCTTTCTTT. Translating it yields CASSQDVQGEAFF.

This clone was picked up one time. The chain has TRBV6-1 and TRBJ2-1; the match to TRBD2 covers 11 bases. CDR1 is MNHNS, CDR2 SASEGT, per germline. The CDR3 totals 18 residues. V shed 1 base and J 4 bases; nucleotides not matched to a gene: 9. In DNA form, the CDR3 reads TGTGCCAGCAGTGAAGATGGGACTAGCGGTTCCCCATACAATGAGCAGTTCTTC. It is translated as CASSEDGTSGSPYNEQFF.

The chain employs TRBV9 and TRBJ2-7; TRBD1 aligns across 7 bases. After removal of 3 bases from V and 0 bases from J, the junction contained 3 bases not matched to a gene. The germline CDR1 and CDR2 sequences are SGDLS and YYNGEE. The CDR3 covers 14 residues. CDR3 in amino acids: CASSAGQSSYEQYF. CDR3 coding DNA: TGTGCCAGCAGCGCGGGACAGTCCTCCTACGAGCAGTACTTC.

The V call is TRBV5-6, the J call TRBJ2-3; D is uncertain. The germline V gene has CDR1 SGHDT and CDR2 YYEEEE. CDR3 size: 12 residues. Trimming stripped 2 bases from V and 5 bases from J, with 6 bases between. CDR3 protein: CASSFARDTQYF. CDR3 nucleotide sequence: TGTGCCAGCAGCTTCGCGAGAGATACGCAGTATTTT.

The chain is built from TRBV23-1 and TRBJ1-2; 7 bases map to TRBD1. TRBV23-1 is labeled an ORF, and its function is uncertain. V dropped 1 base and J dropped 3; count of bases not matched to a gene: 11. The CDR3 consists of 17 residues. The CDR3 is CASSQYGTEEPYYGYTF. CDR3 DNA sequence: TGCGCCAGCAGTCAATACGGGACAGAAGAACCGTACTATGGCTACACCTTC.

The chain couples TRBV7-9 to TRBJ2-7; 10 positions match TRBD2. Per germline, CDR1 SEHNR and CDR2 FQNEAQ (reference sequence). V gave up 0 bases and J gave up 2 bases; unmatched junction bases: 4. The CDR3 is 16 amino acids. The CDR3 region is CASSLAPAGGTYEQYF. The CDR3 coding sequence is TGTGCCAGCAGCTTAGCGCCAGCGGGGGGGACCTACGAGCAGTACTTC.

This clone was seen repeatedly, ten times or more. V is TRBV15 and J is TRBJ1-2; the match to TRBD1 covers 7 bases. Per the germline V gene, CDR1 is LNHNV and CDR2 is YYDKDF (reference sequence). V lost 0 bases, J lost 7 bases, and 5 bases stayed unmatched. This CDR3 contains 14 residues. CDR3: CATSRDRTGAGYTF. In DNA form, the CDR3 reads TGTGCCACCAGCAGAGATCGGACAGGCGCTGGCTACACCTTC.

This clone is labeled large. The V and J genes are TRBV4-2 and TRBJ2-3; the match to TRBD2 covers 8 bases. The junction had 10 bases not matched to a gene; V was cut back by 8 bases and J by 3 bases. CDR1 is LGHNA, CDR2 YNFKEQ, per germline. The CDR3 length is 15 residues. The CDR3 loop reads CASARGAGDTDTQYF. CDR3 nucleotide sequence: TGTGCCAGCGCCCGGGGAGCGGGGGATACAGATACGCAGTATTTT.

This clone was seen only a few times. The chain employs TRBV13 and TRBJ2-7, with 9 bases matching TRBD1. Germline V gives CDR1 PRHDT, CDR2 FYEKMQ (reference sequence). Trimming cost V 5 bases and J 2 bases; bases outside gene matches: 7. This CDR3 spans 15 amino acids. CDR3 loop: CASSLTGTGPYEQYF. For the CDR3, the DNA is TGTGCCAGCAGCCTCACCGGGACAGGGCCCTACGAGCAGTACTTC.